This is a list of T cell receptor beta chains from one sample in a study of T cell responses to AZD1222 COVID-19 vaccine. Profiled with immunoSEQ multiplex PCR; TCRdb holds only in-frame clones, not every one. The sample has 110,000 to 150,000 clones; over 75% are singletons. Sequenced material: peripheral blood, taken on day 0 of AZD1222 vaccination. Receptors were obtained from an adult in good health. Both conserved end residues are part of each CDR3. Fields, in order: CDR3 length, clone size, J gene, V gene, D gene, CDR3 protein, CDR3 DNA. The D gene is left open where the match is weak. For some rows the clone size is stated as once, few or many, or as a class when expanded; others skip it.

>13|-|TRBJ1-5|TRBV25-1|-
CASSERGNQPQHF
TGTGCCAGCAGTGAACGTGGCAATCAGCCCCAGCATTTT
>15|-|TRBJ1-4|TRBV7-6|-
CASSFNQGINEKLFF
TGTGCCAGCAGCTTCAACCAGGGGATTAATGAAAAACTGTTTTTT
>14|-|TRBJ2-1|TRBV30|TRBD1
CAWSLGQGGNEQFF
TGTGCCTGGAGCCTCGGACAGGGGGGTAATGAGCAGTTCTTC
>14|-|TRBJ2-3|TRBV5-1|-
CASSPEGGRGTQYF
TGCGCCAGCAGCCCCGAGGGGGGAAGAGGTACGCAGTATTTT
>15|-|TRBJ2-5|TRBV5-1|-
CASSLHFRGRETQYF
TGCGCCAGCAGCTTGCATTTCCGGGGGCGGGAGACCCAGTACTTC
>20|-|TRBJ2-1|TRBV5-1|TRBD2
CASSLSQRGAIPLDYNEQFF
TGCGCCAGCAGCTTGTCGCAGCGGGGGGCCATTCCCCTTGACTACAATGAGCAGTTCTTC
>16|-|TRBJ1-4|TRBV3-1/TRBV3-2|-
CASSQDRATTNEKLFF
TGTGCCAGCAGCCAAGATCGGGCTACAACTAATGAAAAACTGTTTTTT
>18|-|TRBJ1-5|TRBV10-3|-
CAISESDTLVGGNQPQHF
TGTGCCATCAGTGAGTCGGACACCCTCGTTGGGGGCAATCAGCCCCAGCATTTT
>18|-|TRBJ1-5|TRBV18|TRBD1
CASSPEEGGRFRNQPQHF
TGTGCCAGCTCACCAGAGGAAGGGGGCCGATTTAGGAATCAGCCCCAGCATTTT
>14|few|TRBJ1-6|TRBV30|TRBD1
CAWVDRGNNSPLHF
TGTGCCTGGGTTGACAGGGGGAATAATTCACCCCTCCACTTT
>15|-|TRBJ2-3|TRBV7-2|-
CASSLDRVPVDTQYF
TGTGCCAGCAGCTTAGACAGGGTTCCGGTAGATACGCAGTATTTT
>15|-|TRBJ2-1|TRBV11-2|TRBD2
CASSFGLADYNEQFF
TGTGCCAGCAGCTTCGGACTAGCGGACTACAATGAGCAGTTCTTC
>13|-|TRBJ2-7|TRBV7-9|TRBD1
CASSMTGVGEQYF
TGTGCCAGCAGCATGACAGGGGTCGGGGAGCAGTACTTC
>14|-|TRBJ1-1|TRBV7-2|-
CASRAGTQNTEAFF
TGTGCCAGCAGAGCCGGGACACAGAACACTGAAGCTTTCTTT
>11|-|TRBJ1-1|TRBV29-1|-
CSVRAPFGAFF
TGCAGCGTTCGGGCCCCCTTCGGAGCTTTCTTT
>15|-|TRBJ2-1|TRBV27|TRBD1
CASSLSGTGYNEQFF
TGTGCCAGCAGTTTATCCGGGACAGGTTACAATGAGCAGTTCTTC
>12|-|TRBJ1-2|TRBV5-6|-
CASSLPGPGYTF
TGTGCCAGCAGCCTGCCCGGGCCTGGCTACACCTTC
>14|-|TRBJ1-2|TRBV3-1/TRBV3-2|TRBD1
CASSQGQGAYGYTF
TGTGCCAGCAGCCAGGGACAGGGGGCCTATGGCTACACCTTC
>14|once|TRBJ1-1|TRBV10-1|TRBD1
CASSAGRGPTEAFF
TGCGCCAGCAGTGCGGGAAGGGGGCCTACTGAAGCTTTCTTT
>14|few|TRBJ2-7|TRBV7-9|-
CASSLRGGGSEQYF
TGTGCCAGCAGCTTACGGGGTGGTGGCAGCGAGCAGTACTTC
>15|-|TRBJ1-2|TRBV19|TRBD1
CASSTRQGATYGYTF
TGTGCCAGTAGTACACGACAGGGGGCGACGTATGGCTACACCTTC
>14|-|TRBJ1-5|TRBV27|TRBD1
CASSTGGNYQPQHF
TGTGCCAGCTCCACAGGGGGTAATTATCAGCCCCAGCATTTT
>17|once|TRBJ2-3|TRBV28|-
CASSYRTLFAGTDTQYF
TGTGCCAGCAGTTATAGGACCTTATTCGCCGGCACAGATACGCAGTATTTT
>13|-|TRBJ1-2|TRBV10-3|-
CAISEQVNYGYTF
TGTGCCATCAGTGAGCAAGTCAACTATGGCTACACCTTC
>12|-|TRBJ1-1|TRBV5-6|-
CASSLRGVEAFF
TGTGCCAGCAGCTTGAGGGGGGTTGAAGCTTTCTTT
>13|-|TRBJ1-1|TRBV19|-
CASRVDRNTEAFF
TGTGCCAGTAGGGTAGACAGGAACACTGAAGCTTTCTTT
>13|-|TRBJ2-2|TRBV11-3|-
CASSNRGTGELFF
TGTGCCAGCAGCAACCGGGGCACCGGGGAGCTGTTTTTT
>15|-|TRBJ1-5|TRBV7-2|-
CASSFGVTGNQPQHF
TGTGCCAGCAGCTTTGGGGTAACGGGCAATCAGCCCCAGCATTTT
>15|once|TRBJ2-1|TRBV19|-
CASSMGGSSYNEQFF
TGTGCCAGTAGTATGGGGGGTAGCTCCTACAATGAGCAGTTCTTC
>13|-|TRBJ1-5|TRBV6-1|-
CASSERGSQPQHF
TGTGCCAGCAGTGAACGAGGGAGTCAGCCCCAGCATTTT
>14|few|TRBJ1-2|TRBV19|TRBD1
CASSTTGKPYGYTF
TGTGCCAGTAGTACGACAGGGAAGCCCTATGGCTACACCTTC
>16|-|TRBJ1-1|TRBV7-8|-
CASSSGGGGLVTEAFF
TGTGCCAGCAGCTCCGGCGGGGGGGGCCTGGTCACTGAAGCTTTCTTT
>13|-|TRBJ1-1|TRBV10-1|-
CASSLAEGTEAFF
TGCGCCAGCAGCCTAGCGGAGGGGACTGAAGCTTTCTTT
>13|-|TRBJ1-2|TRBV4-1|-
CASSSYTGNGYTF
TGCGCCAGCAGTAGTTATACAGGGAATGGCTACACCTTC
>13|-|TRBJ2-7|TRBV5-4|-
CASSLAGYYEQYF
TGTGCCAGCAGCTTGGCAGGTTACTACGAGCAGTACTTC
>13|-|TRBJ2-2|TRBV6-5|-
CASSPHYTGELFF
TGTGCCAGCAGTCCTCATTACACCGGGGAGCTGTTTTTT
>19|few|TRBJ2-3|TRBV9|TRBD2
CASSPRGGGLAGVPDTQYF
TGTGCCAGCAGCCCTCGTGGGGGGGGACTAGCGGGAGTCCCGGATACGCAGTATTTT
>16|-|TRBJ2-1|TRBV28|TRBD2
CASSSPRGLAGAEQFF
TGTGCCAGCAGTTCTCCCCGGGGACTAGCGGGAGCTGAGCAGTTCTTC
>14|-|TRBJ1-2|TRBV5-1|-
CASSHDLKGYGYTF
TGCGCCAGCAGCCATGACTTAAAAGGCTATGGCTACACCTTC
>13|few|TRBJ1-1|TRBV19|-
CATQQGRNTEAFF
TGTGCCACCCAGCAGGGCCGGAACACTGAAGCTTTCTTT
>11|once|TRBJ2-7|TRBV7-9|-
CASSFTGEQYF
TGTGCCAGCAGCTTTACGGGCGAGCAGTACTTC
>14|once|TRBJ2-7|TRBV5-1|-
CASTKDSTSYEQYF
TGCGCCAGCACCAAGGACAGTACCTCCTACGAGCAGTACTTC
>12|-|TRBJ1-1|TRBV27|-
CASSRDGGRAFF
TGTGCCAGCAGTCGGGACGGAGGACGGGCTTTCTTT
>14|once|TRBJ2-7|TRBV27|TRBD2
CASSFGGTNRQQYF
TGTGCCAGCAGTTTCGGCGGGACTAACCGACAGCAGTACTTC
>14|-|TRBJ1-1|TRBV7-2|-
CASSLREGYTEAFF
TGTGCCAGCAGCTTGCGGGAGGGCTACACTGAAGCTTTCTTT
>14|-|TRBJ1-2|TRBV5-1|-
CASSLTEQEYGYTF
TGCGCCAGCAGCTTGACAGAACAAGAATATGGCTACACCTTC
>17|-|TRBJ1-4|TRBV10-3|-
CAISESGIPVLDEKLFF
TGTGCCATCAGTGAGTCGGGGATCCCGGTCTTAGATGAAAAACTGTTTTTT
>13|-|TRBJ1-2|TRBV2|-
CASRLDWGDGYTF
TGTGCCAGCAGGTTGGATTGGGGGGACGGCTACACCTTC
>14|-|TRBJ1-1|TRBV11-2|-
CASTTTIRNTEAFF
TGTGCCAGCACCACTACGATACGGAACACTGAAGCTTTCTTT
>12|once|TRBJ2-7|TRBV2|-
CASSYRPYEQYF
TGTGCCAGCAGTTACAGACCCTACGAGCAGTACTTC
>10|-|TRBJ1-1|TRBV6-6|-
CASVKTEAFF
TGTGCCAGCGTAAAGACTGAAGCTTTCTTT
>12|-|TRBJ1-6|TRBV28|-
CASSEPNSPLHF
TGTGCCAGCAGTGAACCCAATTCACCCCTCCACTTT
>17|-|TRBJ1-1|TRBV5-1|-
CASSLYLGAGMNTEAFF
TGCGCCAGCAGCCTCTATCTCGGGGCAGGGATGAACACTGAAGCTTTCTTT
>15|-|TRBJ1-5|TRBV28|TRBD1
CASNGQGAGNQPQHF
TGTGCCAGCAACGGACAGGGGGCCGGCAATCAGCCCCAGCATTTT
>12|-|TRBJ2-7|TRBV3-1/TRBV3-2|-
CASSSGVWKQYF
TGTGCCAGCAGTTCAGGGGTCTGGAAGCAGTACTTC
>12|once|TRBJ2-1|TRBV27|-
CASSLFGNEQFF
TGTGCCAGCAGTTTATTCGGCAATGAGCAGTTCTTC
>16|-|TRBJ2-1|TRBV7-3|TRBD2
CASSSLAASSYNEQFF
TGTGCCAGCAGCTCACTAGCGGCAAGCTCCTACAATGAGCAGTTCTTC
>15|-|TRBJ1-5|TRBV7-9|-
CASSLMGASNQPQHF
TGTGCCAGCAGCTTAATGGGGGCGAGCAATCAGCCCCAGCATTTT
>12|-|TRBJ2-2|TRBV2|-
CARTKNTGELFF
TGTGCCAGGACTAAGAACACCGGGGAGCTGTTTTTT
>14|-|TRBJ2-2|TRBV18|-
CASSGTRNTGELFF
TGTGCCAGCTCAGGTACCAGAAACACCGGGGAGCTGTTTTTT